Listed below are T cell receptor beta chains from one sample, sequenced in a study of blood T cell repertoires in COVID-19. The method was immunoSEQ multiplex PCR; TCRdb's version includes in-frame clones alone and lacks a portion of them. The data contain 150,000 to 160,000 clones, about 90% of them singletons. The specimen was peripheral blood. All receptors derive from a man aged 50 to 59 with acute or convalescent COVID-19. The CDR3 runs from the conserved cysteine through the conserved F or W. Fields, in order: clone size, J gene, D gene, V gene, CDR3 DNA, CDR3 protein. D genes are given only for firm matches. Not all rows give a size; the values are once, few, many and, for expanded clones, a class.

size: once
J: TRBJ2-2
D: TRBD1
V: TRBV29-1
DNA: TGCAGCGTTGCTCAGACCGGGACAGCAGAAACCGGGGAGCTGTTTTTT
CDR3: CSVAQTGTAETGELFF

size: NA
J: TRBJ2-7
D: TRBD1
V: TRBV7-9
DNA: TGTGCCAGCAGCCGCACAGGGGCTTCCTACGAGCAGTACTTC
CDR3: CASSRTGASYEQYF

size: NA
J: TRBJ2-3
D: TRBD2
V: TRBV7-3
DNA: TGTGCCAGCAGCAAGCGGGGGAGTAGCACAGATACGCAGTATTTT
CDR3: CASSKRGSSTDTQYF

size: NA
J: TRBJ2-2
D: TRBD1
V: TRBV9
DNA: TGTGCCAGCAGCGTACCCCGGGACAGCACCGGGGAGCTGTTTTTT
CDR3: CASSVPRDSTGELFF

size: NA
J: TRBJ2-1
D: NA
V: TRBV5-5
DNA: TGTGCCAGCAGCTTAGAGCGGGCTCGGTACAATGAGCAGTTCTTC
CDR3: CASSLERARYNEQFF

size: NA
J: TRBJ1-2
D: TRBD1
V: TRBV5-1
DNA: TGCGCCAGCAGCTCACAGGGGGCCGGCTATGGCTACACCTTC
CDR3: CASSSQGAGYGYTF

size: once
J: TRBJ2-1
D: TRBD2
V: TRBV4-2
DNA: TGTGCCAGCAGCCTGGGACTAGCGGGGAGACCGTACAATGAGCAGTTCTTC
CDR3: CASSLGLAGRPYNEQFF

size: NA
J: TRBJ1-5
D: TRBD1
V: TRBV9
DNA: TGTGCCAGCAGCGCGAAAATCACAGGGGGACCACCTAGGCCCCAGCATTTT
CDR3: CASSAKITGGPPRPQHF

size: NA
J: TRBJ1-2
D: TRBD1
V: TRBV19
DNA: TGTGCCAGTAGTCTCACGCAGGCAGGGGGCGATGGCTACACCTTC
CDR3: CASSLTQAGGDGYTF

size: NA
J: TRBJ2-1
D: TRBD2
V: TRBV10-3
DNA: TGTGCCATCGCCCCCGTGGGACTAAAGGCAAATGAGCAGTTCTTC
CDR3: CAIAPVGLKANEQFF

size: NA
J: TRBJ2-1
D: TRBD2
V: TRBV11-2
DNA: TGTGCCAGCAGCCCCGCCCCCACTAGCGCCTTCTACAATGAGCAGTTCTTC
CDR3: CASSPAPTSAFYNEQFF

size: NA
J: TRBJ1-2
D: TRBD1
V: TRBV2
DNA: TGTGCCAGCAAAAGGCCCAGACAGGGGATCTATGGCTACACCTTC
CDR3: CASKRPRQGIYGYTF

size: NA
J: TRBJ1-1
D: NA
V: TRBV5-6
DNA: TGTGCCAGCAGCTGGAGTACCAGTGAAGCTTTCTTT
CDR3: CASSWSTSEAFF

size: NA
J: TRBJ2-5
D: NA
V: TRBV7-9
DNA: TGTGCCAGCAGCTATGGAGTTGAGGCAGAGACCCAGTACTTC
CDR3: CASSYGVEAETQYF

size: NA
J: TRBJ2-2
D: TRBD1
V: TRBV11-1
DNA: TGTGCCAGCAGCTCTGGACAGGCGAACACCGGGGAGCTGTTTTTT
CDR3: CASSSGQANTGELFF

size: NA
J: TRBJ1-5
D: TRBD1
V: TRBV19
DNA: TGTGCCAGTAACGACAGGGGGCCTCAGCCCCAGCATTTT
CDR3: CASNDRGPQPQHF

size: many
J: TRBJ1-1
D: NA
V: TRBV2
DNA: TGTGCCAGCACGAGACTGACGCTCGGCACTGAAGCTTTCTTT
CDR3: CASTRLTLGTEAFF

size: NA
J: TRBJ2-3
D: TRBD2
V: TRBV28
DNA: TGTGCCAGCAGTTTGCTAGCGGGATGGACAGATACGCAGTATTTT
CDR3: CASSLLAGWTDTQYF

size: NA
J: TRBJ2-1
D: TRBD2
V: TRBV18
DNA: TGTGCCAGCTCACCACCGGCCGGGAGGTCCCACAATGAGCAGTTCTTC
CDR3: CASSPPAGRSHNEQFF

size: NA
J: TRBJ1-1
D: TRBD1
V: TRBV4-1
DNA: TGCGCCAGCAGCCAAACCCGTGACAGGGGGGAAGCTTTCTTT
CDR3: CASSQTRDRGEAFF

size: NA
J: TRBJ2-5
D: NA
V: TRBV18
DNA: TGTGCCAGCTCGTCTACCTTATTCCAAGAGACCCAGTACTTC
CDR3: CASSSTLFQETQYF

size: NA
J: TRBJ2-1
D: NA
V: TRBV6-2/TRBV6-3
DNA: TGTGCCAGCAGTTACAAGACACGAATTCTCTACAATGAGCAGTTCTTC
CDR3: CASSYKTRILYNEQFF

size: NA
J: TRBJ2-5
D: TRBD1
V: TRBV27
DNA: TGTGCCAGCAGTTTCGCCGGGACAGGGGAAGAGACCCAGTACTTC
CDR3: CASSFAGTGEETQYF

size: NA
J: TRBJ1-5
D: NA
V: TRBV7-2
DNA: TGTGCCAGCAGCTTAGCCGCCAGGGGTCAGCCCCAGCATTTT
CDR3: CASSLAARGQPQHF

size: NA
J: TRBJ1-4
D: NA
V: TRBV19
DNA: TGTGCCAGTAGTGAGTTTGGAGGGATTAATGAAAAACTGTTTTTT
CDR3: CASSEFGGINEKLFF

size: NA
J: TRBJ1-5
D: NA
V: TRBV4-1
DNA: TGCGCCAGCAGCCAAGAGATAATGCAGTTTTCTCAGCCCCAGCATTTT
CDR3: CASSQEIMQFSQPQHF

size: NA
J: TRBJ2-2
D: NA
V: TRBV9
DNA: TGTGCCAGCAGCGTAGAGGGGTTGGCTCTCTCGTTCGGGGAGCTGTTTTTT
CDR3: CASSVEGLALSFGELFF

size: NA
J: TRBJ1-1
D: NA
V: TRBV28
DNA: TGTGCCAGCAGTCCCCCTCTTCAGGGGTGGGTAGGCACTGAAGCTTTCTTT
CDR3: CASSPPLQGWVGTEAFF

size: NA
J: TRBJ1-1
D: NA
V: TRBV4-3
DNA: TGCGCCAGCAGCCCGGGGGGTTCGGGGGCAATGGTCACTGAAGCTTTCTTT
CDR3: CASSPGGSGAMVTEAFF

size: NA
J: TRBJ1-2
D: NA
V: TRBV18
DNA: TGTGCCAGCTCACCAGGCGGGGGAAGGGACTATGGCTACACCTTC
CDR3: CASSPGGGRDYGYTF

size: NA
J: TRBJ2-1
D: TRBD2
V: TRBV6-4
DNA: TGTGCCAGCAGTGACGCGGCGGGAGGGGGTCATGCTGAGCAGTTCTTC
CDR3: CASSDAAGGGHAEQFF

size: NA
J: TRBJ1-1
D: NA
V: TRBV29-1
DNA: TGCAGCGTTGAAGGCCCTTCAGTTTTAGAAGCTTTCTTT
CDR3: CSVEGPSVLEAFF

size: NA
J: TRBJ2-2
D: NA
V: TRBV9
DNA: TGTGCCAGCAGCACGCAGGGTACCTCGAACACCGGGGAGCTGTTTTTT
CDR3: CASSTQGTSNTGELFF

size: once
J: TRBJ2-1
D: TRBD1
V: TRBV5-1
DNA: TGCGCCAGCAGCTTGGAGGGACAGGGGGCACGGGAGCAGTTCTTC
CDR3: CASSLEGQGAREQFF